This T cell receptor beta chain was identified in a study of identical twins. A single count supports this clonotype. TCRdb independently ran MiXCR on the 5' RACE reads; one entry per CDR3 protein. The data show fewer than 900,000 distinct CDR3 sequences, approximately 18% seen once. V trimming: 5 bases; J trimming: 4 bases; junction bases outside the gene matches: 11. CDR1 and CDR2 from the germline V gene are SNHLY and FYNNEI. This CDR3 has 16 amino acids. The sample was also reused in another study, on T cells expressing NK-cell markers. This second report adds: Obtained from sorted CD3+CD56+NKG2C+, CD3+CD56+NKG2C- and CD3+CD56-NKG2C+ T cells were the TCR beta repertoires. HCMV serostatus: seven of eight sequenced donors positive, one negative. Five or six donors showed dominant NKG2C+ clonotypes comprising about 1.0-8% of their CD8+ T cells.

The origin of this receptor is a woman younger than 35 in good health. Source material: PBMCs. The rearrangement joins TRBV2 to TRBJ2-3; 8 bases match TRBD2. CDR3: CASSLFQRELSDTQYF. CDR3 coding DNA: TGTGCCAGCAGTCTGTTTCAGCGGGAGTTGTCAGATACGCAGTATTTT.